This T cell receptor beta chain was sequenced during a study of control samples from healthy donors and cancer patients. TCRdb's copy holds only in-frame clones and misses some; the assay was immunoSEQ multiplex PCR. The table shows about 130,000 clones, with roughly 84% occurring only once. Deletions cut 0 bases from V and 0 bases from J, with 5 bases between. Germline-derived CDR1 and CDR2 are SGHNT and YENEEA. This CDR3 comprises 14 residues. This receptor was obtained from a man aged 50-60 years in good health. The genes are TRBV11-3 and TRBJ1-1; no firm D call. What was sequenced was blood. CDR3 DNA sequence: TGTGCCAGCAGCTTAGAGGAGCTGAACACTGAAGCTTTCTTT. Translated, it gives CASSLEELNTEAFF.